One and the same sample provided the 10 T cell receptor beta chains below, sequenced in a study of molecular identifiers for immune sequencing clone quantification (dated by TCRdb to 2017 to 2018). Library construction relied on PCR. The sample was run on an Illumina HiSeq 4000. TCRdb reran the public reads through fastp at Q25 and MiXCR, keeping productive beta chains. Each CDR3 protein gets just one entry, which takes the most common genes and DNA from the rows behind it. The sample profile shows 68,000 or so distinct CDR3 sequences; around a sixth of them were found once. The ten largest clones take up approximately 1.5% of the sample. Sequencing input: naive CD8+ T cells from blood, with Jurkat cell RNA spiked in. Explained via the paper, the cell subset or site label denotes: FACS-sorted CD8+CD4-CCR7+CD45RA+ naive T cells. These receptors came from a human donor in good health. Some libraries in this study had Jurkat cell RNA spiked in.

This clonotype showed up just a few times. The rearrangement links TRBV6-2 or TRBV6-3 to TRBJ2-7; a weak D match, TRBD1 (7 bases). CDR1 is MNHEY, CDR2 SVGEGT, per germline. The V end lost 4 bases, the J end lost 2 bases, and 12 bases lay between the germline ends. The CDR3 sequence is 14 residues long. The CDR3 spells CASSFIRGAYEQYF. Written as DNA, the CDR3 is TGTGCCAGCAGTTTCATCAGGGGGGCCTACGAGCAGTACTTC.

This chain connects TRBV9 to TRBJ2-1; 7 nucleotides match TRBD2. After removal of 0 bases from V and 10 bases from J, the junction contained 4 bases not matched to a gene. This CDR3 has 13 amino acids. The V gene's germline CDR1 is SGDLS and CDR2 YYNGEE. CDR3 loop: CASSVAGGPEQFF. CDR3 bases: TGTGCCAGCAGCGTAGCGGGAGGCCCCGAGCAGTTCTTC.

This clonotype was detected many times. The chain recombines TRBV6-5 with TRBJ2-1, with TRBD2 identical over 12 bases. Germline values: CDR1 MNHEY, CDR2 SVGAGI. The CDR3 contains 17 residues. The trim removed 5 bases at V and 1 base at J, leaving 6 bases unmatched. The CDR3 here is CASSGELAGGSYNEQFF. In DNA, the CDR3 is TGTGCCAGCAGTGGGGAACTAGCGGGAGGTTCCTACAATGAGCAGTTCTTC.

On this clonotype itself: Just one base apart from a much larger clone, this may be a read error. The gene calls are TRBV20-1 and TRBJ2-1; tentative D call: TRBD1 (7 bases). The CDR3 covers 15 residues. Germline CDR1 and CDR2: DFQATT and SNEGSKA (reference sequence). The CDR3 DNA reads TGCAGTGCTTCTATTCAGGGGGGCTCCTACAATGAGCAGATCTTC. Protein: CSASIQGGSYNEQIF.

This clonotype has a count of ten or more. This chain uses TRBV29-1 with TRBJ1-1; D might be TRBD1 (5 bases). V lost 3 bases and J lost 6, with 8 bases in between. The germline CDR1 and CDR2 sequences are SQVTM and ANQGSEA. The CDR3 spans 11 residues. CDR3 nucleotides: TGCAGCGTTGATTGGGGGTCTGAAGCTTTCTTT. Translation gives CSVDWGSEAFF.

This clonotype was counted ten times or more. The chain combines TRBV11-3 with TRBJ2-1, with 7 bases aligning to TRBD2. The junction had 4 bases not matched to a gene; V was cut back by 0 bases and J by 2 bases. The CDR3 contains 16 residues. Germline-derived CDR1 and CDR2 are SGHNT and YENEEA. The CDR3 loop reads CASSLEAGNPYNEQFF. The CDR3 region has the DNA TGTGCCAGCAGCTTAGAAGCGGGAAACCCCTACAATGAGCAGTTCTTC.

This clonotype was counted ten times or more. CDR3 sequence reads: CASSVSGGGNTEAFF. The CDR3, as DNA: TGTGCCAGCAGCGTATCTGGGGGTGGGAACACTGAAGCTTTCTTT. The genes are TRBV9 and TRBJ1-1; TRBD1 might be the D (5 bases). V was clipped by 1 base and J by 1 base, with 11 bases between them. There are 15 residues in the CDR3. Germline V CDR1 and CDR2: SGDLS, YYNGEE. The full variable domain, completed using reference TRBV9 and TRBJ1-1, is DSGVTQTPKHLITATGQRVTLRCSPRSGDLSVYWYQQSLDQGLQFLIQYYNGEERAKGNILERFSAQQFPDLHSELNLSSLELGDSALYFCASSVSGGGNTEAFFGQGTRLTVV.

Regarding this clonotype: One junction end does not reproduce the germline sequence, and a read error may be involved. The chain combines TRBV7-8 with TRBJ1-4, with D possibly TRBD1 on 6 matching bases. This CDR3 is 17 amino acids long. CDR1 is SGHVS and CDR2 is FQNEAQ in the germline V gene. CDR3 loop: CASSFGGQLATNEKLSF. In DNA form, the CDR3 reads TGCGCCAGCAGCTTTGGAGGACAGCTTGCAACTAATGAAAAACTGTCTTTT.

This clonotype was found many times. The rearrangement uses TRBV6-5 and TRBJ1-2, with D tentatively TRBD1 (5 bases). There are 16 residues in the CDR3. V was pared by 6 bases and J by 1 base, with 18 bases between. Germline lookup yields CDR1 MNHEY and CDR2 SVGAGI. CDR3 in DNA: TGTGCCAGCAGATCAGGCTGGGGCAGTGGTAACTATGGCTACACCTTC. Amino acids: CASRSGWGSGNYGYTF.

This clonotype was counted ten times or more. CDR3 coding DNA: TGTGCCAGCAGCTTAGCAAGCGGGAGGATTCACACAGATACGCAGTATTTT. Translating it yields CASSLASGRIHTDTQYF. The chain employs TRBV7-6 and TRBJ2-3; 9 bases line up with TRBD2. Losses at the gene ends were 0 bases for V and 2 bases for J; bases not matched to a gene: 6. This CDR3 has 17 amino acids. Germline assignment: CDR1 SGHVS and CDR2 FNYEAQ.